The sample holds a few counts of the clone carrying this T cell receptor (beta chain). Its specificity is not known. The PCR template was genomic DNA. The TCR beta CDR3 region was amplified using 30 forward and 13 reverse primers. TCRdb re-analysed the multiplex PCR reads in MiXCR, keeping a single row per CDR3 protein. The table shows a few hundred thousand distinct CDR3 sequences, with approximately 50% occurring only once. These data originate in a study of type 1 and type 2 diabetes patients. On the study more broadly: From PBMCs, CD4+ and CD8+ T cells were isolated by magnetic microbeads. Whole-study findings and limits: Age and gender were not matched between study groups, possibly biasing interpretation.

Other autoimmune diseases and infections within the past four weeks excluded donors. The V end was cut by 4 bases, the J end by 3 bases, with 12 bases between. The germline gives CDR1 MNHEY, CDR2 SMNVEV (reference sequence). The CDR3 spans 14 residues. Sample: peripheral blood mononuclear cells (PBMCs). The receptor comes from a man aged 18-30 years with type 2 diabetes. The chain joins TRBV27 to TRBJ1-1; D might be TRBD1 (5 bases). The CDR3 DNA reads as TGTGCCAGCAGTTGGGACGGAGGATACACTGAAGCTTTCTTT. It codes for CASSWDGGYTEAFF.